These 28 T cell receptor beta chains came from one sample sequenced in a study of OX40 agonist ivuxolimab in advanced cancers. The table came from immunoSEQ multiplex PCR; TCRdb's copy has only in-frame clones and leaves some out. The repertoire holds over 95,000 clones, about 79% seen once, with almost 1.5% in the top ten. The specimen was CD4+ or CD8+ T cells sorted from blood, collected in a trial of the OX40 agonist ivuxolimab. These receptor sequences come from an adult with an advanced solid tumor such as melanoma, head and neck, liver or kidney cancer.

The V call is TRBV28, the J call TRBJ1-2; 10 positions agree with TRBD1. Per the germline V gene, CDR1 is MDHEN and CDR2 is SYDVKM. This CDR3 is built from 15 residues. Trimming at V came to 3 bases and at J to 8 bases, leaving 9 bases not matched to a gene. This chain's CDR3 is CASSFPGTGVGGYTF. In nucleotides, the CDR3 is TGTGCCAGCAGTTTTCCCGGGACAGGGGTAGGAGGCTACACCTTC.

This chain joins TRBV5-1 and TRBJ1-2; TRBD1 matches at 10 bases. Germline values: CDR1 SGHRS, CDR2 YFSETQ. This CDR3 region has 14 residues. Trimming removed 7 bases from V and 3 bases from J; junction bases left unmatched: 6. The CDR3 sequence: CASRPGTGDYGYTF. In DNA, the CDR3 is TGCGCCAGCCGTCCCGGGACAGGGGACTATGGCTACACCTTC.

This clone has a single count. The V and J genes are TRBV10-3 and TRBJ1-5; 8 nucleotides agree with TRBD1. The CDR3 has 13 amino acids. The ends lost 9 bases at V and 4 bases at J; junction bases unmatched: 5. Per germline, CDR1 ENHRY and CDR2 SYGVKD. The CDR3 nucleotides read TGTGCCATTCAGGACAGGGAGAATCAGCCCCAGCATTTT. Amino acid sequence: CAIQDRENQPQHF.

The V call is TRBV11-2, the J call TRBJ1-4; D unresolved. Germline values: CDR1 SGHAT, CDR2 FQNNGV. The germline V and J ends were trimmed by 4 bases and 7 bases, with 13 bases remaining between them. CDR3 size: 14 residues. CDR3 protein: CASSSLLGSEKLFF. The CDR3 DNA reads as TGTGCCAGCAGCTCCCTGTTGGGTAGTGAAAAACTGTTTTTT.

The chain has TRBV15 and TRBJ2-2; 7 nucleotides match TRBD2. This CDR3 is 17 amino acids long. Germline values: CDR1 LNHNV, CDR2 YYDKDF (reference sequence). The V gene end was trimmed by 0 bases and the J gene end by 12 bases; junction bases not matched to a gene: 16. The DNA of the CDR3 is TGTGCCACCAGCAGAGAGGGGGGAGGGTCTAGCCCCATGCAGCTGTTTTTT. This gives the protein CATSREGGGSSPMQLFF.

The chain combines TRBV19 with TRBJ2-5; 15 bases line up with TRBD2. Germline loops: CDR1 LNHDA, CDR2 SQIVND (reference sequence). This CDR3 has 17 amino acids. Trimming at V came to 5 bases and at J to 7 bases, leaving 11 bases not matched to a gene. CDR3 coding DNA: TGTGCCAGTAGTGCGGGACTAGCGGGAGGCGCCAGGGGGACCCAGTACTTC. Translating gives CASSAGLAGGARGTQYF.

CDR3 nucleotide sequence: TGTGCCAGCAGTTTTCTCAGGGGATCAGGAAACACCATATATTTT. The encoded protein is CASSFLRGSGNTIYF. The chain carries TRBV28 and TRBJ1-3, with D perhaps matching TRBD1 (6 bases). V shed 3 bases and J shed 4 bases, with 13 bases lying between them. The V gene's germline CDR1 is MDHEN and CDR2 SYDVKM. CDR3 length: 15 amino acids.

V and J are TRBV20-1 and TRBJ2-7, with unresolved D. Deletions cut 6 bases from V and 3 bases from J, with 9 bases between. Germline CDR1 and CDR2: DFQATT and SNEGSKA (reference sequence). There are 11 residues in the CDR3. The CDR3 coding sequence is TGCAGTGCAGGACCAATCTACGAGCAGTACTTC. Its translation: CSAGPIYEQYF.

The J gene is TRBJ1-5, the V gene TRBV2; TRBD1 matches 7 bases. The CDR3 has 14 residues. The V gene end was trimmed by 4 bases and the J gene end by 6 bases; junction bases not matched to a gene: 6. Germline-derived CDR1 and CDR2 are SNHLY and FYNNEI. The CDR3 DNA follows: TGTGCCAGCAGTGCTGACAGGGTACGTCAGCCCCAGCATTTT. Translating it yields CASSADRVRQPQHF. The full variable domain, in which reference TRBV2 and TRBJ1-5 provide the parts outside the CDR3, is EPEVTQTPSHQVTQMGQEVILRCVPISNHLYFYWYRQILGQKVEFLVSFYNNEISEKSEIFDDQFSVERPDGSNFTLKIRSTKLEDSAMYFCASSADRVRQPQHFGDGTRLSIL.

Here the CDR3 reads CASSLAASGDSSADTQYF. The CDR3 DNA reads as TGTGCCAGCAGCTTAGCAGCTTCGGGGGACAGCTCCGCAGATACGCAGTATTTT. V and J are TRBV7-9 and TRBJ2-3; D perhaps matches TRBD1 (7 bases). V lost 0 bases and J lost 4, with 20 bases in between. Germline V lookup: CDR1 SEHNR, CDR2 FQNEAQ (reference sequence). The CDR3 is made up of 18 amino acids.

This chain joins TRBV7-2 and TRBJ1-1; 9 bases match TRBD1. The length of the CDR3 is 18 residues. From germline, CDR1 is SGHTA and CDR2 FQGNSA. The V segment lost 1 base and the J segment 1 base; nucleotides outside the gene matches: 10. Here the CDR3 reads CASSLVRQGDFRNTEAFF. CDR3 DNA sequence: TGTGCCAGCAGCTTAGTTCGACAGGGGGATTTCAGGAACACTGAAGCTTTCTTT.

The chain joins TRBV19 to TRBJ2-5, with 10 bases aligning to TRBD2. V shed 4 bases, J shed 1 base, and the junction held 6 bases outside the gene matches. This CDR3 contains 16 residues. Germline V gives CDR1 LNHDA, CDR2 SQIVND (reference sequence). CDR3 nucleotide sequence: TGTGCCAGTAGTACCTCTAGCGGGGGCTTCCAAGAGACCCAGTACTTC. Its protein is CASSTSSGGFQETQYF.

This clone was observed a few times. This chain links TRBV6-1 with TRBJ1-4; D remains unclear. V dropped 5 bases and J dropped 11 bases, with 15 bases sitting between them. Germline V gene lookup returns CDR1 MNHNS and CDR2 SASEGT. CDR3 size: 13 residues. CDR3 sequence (DNA): TGTGCCAGCAGTTCCGATACCGGGATCAAACTGTTTTTT. Protein sequence: CASSSDTGIKLFF.

There are a few counts of this clone. V is TRBV4-2 and J is TRBJ2-7; 9 bases are shared with TRBD2. This CDR3 has 16 amino acids. The germline gives CDR1 LGHNA, CDR2 YNFKEQ. V dropped 3 bases and J dropped 5; count of bases not matched to a gene: 11. Here the CDR3 DNA reads TGTGCCAGCAGCCAGAGGGGGGGTAGCGGGAGCGACGAGCAGTACTTC. It translates to CASSQRGGSGSDEQYF.

The chain employs TRBV6-1 and TRBJ2-7; TRBD2 might be the D (6 bases). CDR1 is MNHNS, CDR2 SASEGT, per germline. Trimming took 7 bases from V and 1 from J, leaving 14 bases between them. CDR3 length: 14 residues. DNA for the CDR3: TGTGCCAGCAAAAAGGGGAGGAATTCCTACGAGCAGTACTTC. Its protein product is CASKKGRNSYEQYF.

The rearrangement links TRBV5-4 to TRBJ1-2; the match to TRBD1 covers 7 bases. Trimming removed 0 bases from V and 2 bases from J; junction bases left unmatched: 1. This CDR3 comprises 14 residues. Per germline, CDR1 SGHNT and CDR2 YYREEE (reference sequence). CDR3 loop: CASSLGGQNYGYTF. In DNA form, the CDR3 reads TGTGCCAGCAGCTTGGGGGGACAGAACTATGGCTACACCTTC.

This chain joins TRBV18 and TRBJ2-7; no firm D call. V gave up 1 base and J gave up 7 bases, with 11 bases separating them. The CDR3 sequence is 13 residues long. CDR1 and CDR2 (germline): KGHSH, LQKENI. The CDR3 DNA sequence: TGTGCCAGCTCACCACGCAGGTCAGAAGAGCAGTACTTC. It codes for CASSPRRSEEQYF.

V usage is TRBV5-1 and J usage is TRBJ2-5, with D unresolved. Trimming removed 3 bases from V and 5 bases from J, with 5 bases in between. The CDR3 spans 11 residues. Looked up from germline, CDR1 is SGHRS and CDR2 is YFSETQ. CDR3 region: CASSSWETQYF. The CDR3 DNA is TGCGCCAGCAGCTCGTGGGAGACCCAGTACTTC.

The chain is built from TRBV9 and TRBJ2-3; TRBD1 might be the D (6 bases). The CDR3 length is 14 residues. V was cut by 1 base and J by 2 bases, with 8 bases left in between. Germline assignment: CDR1 SGDLS and CDR2 YYNGEE. In DNA form, the CDR3 reads TGTGCCAGCAGCGTACAGGGGATCACAGATACGCAGTATTTT. Translating gives CASSVQGITDTQYF.

This clone was observed once. The chain has TRBV27 and TRBJ2-7; 9 bases map to TRBD1. V lost 4 bases to trimming and J lost 0 bases; unmatched junction nucleotides: 4. The CDR3 is made up of 15 amino acids. Germline assignment: CDR1 MNHEY and CDR2 SMNVEV (reference sequence). The CDR3 nucleotides read TGTGCCAGCAGTTGGACAGGGGCCGCCTCCTACGAGCAGTACTTC. Translated, it gives CASSWTGAASYEQYF.

The CDR3 reads CASSATPGGTEAFF. The CDR3, as DNA: TGTGCCAGCAGCGCCACCCCGGGGGGCACTGAAGCTTTCTTT. The V call is TRBV9, the J call TRBJ1-1, with D possibly TRBD1 on 5 matching bases. Germline CDR1 reads SGDLS; CDR2 reads YYNGEE. The V end lost 3 bases, the J end lost 4 bases, and 13 bases lay between the germline ends. The length of the CDR3 is 14 residues.

The CDR3: CASSLDPTGARTGELFF. The CDR3, as DNA: TGTGCCAGCAGCTTAGATCCCACAGGGGCCAGGACCGGGGAGCTGTTTTTT. J is TRBJ2-2 and V is TRBV11-3; 7 nucleotides line up with TRBD1. The germline V gene has CDR1 SGHNT and CDR2 YENEEA. The CDR3 contains 17 residues. V lost 0 bases and J lost 5; bases outside the gene matches: 9.

Regarding this clone: The same CDR3 can be traced to other DNA sequences in this sample. The CDR3 here is CASSLILATNEKLFF. CDR3 coding DNA: TGTGCCAGCAGCTTAATATTGGCAACTAATGAAAAACTGTTTTTT. The rearrangement uses TRBV7-2 and TRBJ1-4; D gene ambiguous. CDR3 length equals 15 residues. The germline V gene has CDR1 SGHTA and CDR2 FQGNSA. Trimming took 2 bases from V and 0 from J, leaving 7 bases between them.

The rearrangement links TRBV29-1 to TRBJ1-2; 7 bases are a match to TRBD1. The CDR3 spans 12 residues. V dropped 4 bases and J dropped 8; count of bases not matched to a gene: 7. CDR1 and CDR2 (germline): SQVTM, ANQGSEA. The CDR3 DNA reads as TGCAGCGTTGGGACAGGCAGCAAGGGCTACACCTTC. Its protein is CSVGTGSKGYTF. Together with reference TRBV29-1 and TRBJ1-2, the CDR3 gives the full variable domain: SAVISQKPSRDICQRGTSLTIQCQVDSQVTMMFWYRQQPGQSLTLIATANQGSEATYESGFVIDKFPISRPNLTFSTLTVSNMSPEDSSIYLCSVGTGSKGYTFGSGTRLTVV.

The chain links TRBV5-6 to TRBJ1-1; tentatively, D is TRBD1 (6 bases). CDR1 and CDR2 (germline): SGHDT, YYEEEE. The CDR3 runs to 12 residues. V lost 2 bases and J 7 bases, leaving 9 bases between the germline ends. CDR3 in amino acids: CASSFRGLEAFF. CDR3 nucleotide sequence: TGTGCCAGCAGCTTCCGGGGGCTTGAAGCTTTCTTT.

The chain links TRBV9 to TRBJ2-3; the D gene is possibly TRBD2 (7 bases). This CDR3 has 17 amino acids. Per the germline V gene, CDR1 is SGDLS and CDR2 is YYNGEE. Trimming cost V 3 bases and J 4 bases, with 21 bases left between them. The CDR3 sequence is CASSAKGGRGGADTQYF. CDR3 sequence (DNA): TGTGCCAGCAGCGCAAAGGGGGGGCGAGGAGGAGCAGATACGCAGTATTTT.

This chain joins TRBV7-2 and TRBJ1-5, with D maybe TRBD1 (5 bases). This CDR3 is 15 amino acids long. Trimming cost V 3 bases and J 9 bases, with 18 bases left between them. CDR1 SGHTA and CDR2 FQGNSA come from the germline V gene. In nucleotides, the CDR3 is TGTGCCAGCAGCTTGGTGGAGGGGAGGTATTGGCCCCAGCATTTT. Translating gives CASSLVEGRYWPQHF.

In the case of this clone: The same CDR3 also results from other DNA sequences found in this sample. The genes are TRBV11-2 and TRBJ1-5; possible D gene TRBD1, 5 bases. Per the germline V gene, CDR1 is SGHAT and CDR2 is FQNNGV. V was trimmed by 5 bases and J by 7 bases, leaving 15 bases between them. This CDR3 region has 14 residues. The CDR3 protein is CASSRGGRDQPQHF. The CDR3 region has the DNA TGTGCCAGCAGCCGGGGGGGTCGGGACCAGCCCCAGCATTTT.